The clone carrying this TCR beta chain has only a few counts. The antigen is unknown. V was pared by 4 bases and J by 5 bases, with 16 bases between. The CDR3 spans 14 residues. Germline loops: CDR1 SGHRS, CDR2 YFSETQ. This record belongs to a study of identical twins. MiXCR, applied by TCRdb to the 5' RACE reads, yields one record per CDR3 protein. The table records some 190,000 distinct CDR3 sequences, about 16% of them present only once. Points from the study as a whole: Excess low generation probability was seen in twin-shared out-of-frame alpha sequences. Clonotypes of the beta chain that were abundant in cord blood carried fewer insertions (memory repertoires showed none). Out-of-frame TCR alpha sharing observed in monozygotic twins exceeded model estimates.

This sample also belongs to another study, concerning T cells expressing NK-cell markers. This second report adds: Source material for TCR beta repertoires consisted of sorted CD3+CD56+NKG2C+, CD3+CD56+NKG2C- and CD3+CD56-NKG2C+ T cells.

This sequence originates from a woman in her late teens or twenties in good health. Source material: CD8+ T cells sorted from blood. The rearrangement joins TRBV5-1 to TRBJ2-7; D tentatively fits TRBD1 or TRBD2 (6 bases each). CDR3 protein: CASSGIGGVDEQYF. DNA of the CDR3: TGCGCCAGCAGCGGTATCGGGGGCGTCGACGAGCAGTACTTC.